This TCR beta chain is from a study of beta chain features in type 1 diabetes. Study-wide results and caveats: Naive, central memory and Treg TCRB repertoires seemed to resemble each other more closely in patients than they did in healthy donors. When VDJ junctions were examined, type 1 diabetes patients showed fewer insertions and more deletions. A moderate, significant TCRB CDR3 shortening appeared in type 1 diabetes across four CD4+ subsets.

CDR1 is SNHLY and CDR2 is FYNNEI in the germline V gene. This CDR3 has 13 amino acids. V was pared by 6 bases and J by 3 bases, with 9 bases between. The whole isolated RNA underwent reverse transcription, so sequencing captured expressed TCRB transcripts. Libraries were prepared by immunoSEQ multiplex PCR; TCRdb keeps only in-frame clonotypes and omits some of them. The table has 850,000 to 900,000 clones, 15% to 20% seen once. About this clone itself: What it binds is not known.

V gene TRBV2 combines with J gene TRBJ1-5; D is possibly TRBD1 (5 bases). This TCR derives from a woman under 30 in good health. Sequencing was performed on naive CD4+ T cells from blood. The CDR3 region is CASRGEFNQPQHF. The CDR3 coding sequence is TGTGCCAGCAGGGGGGAGTTCAATCAGCCCCAGCATTTT.